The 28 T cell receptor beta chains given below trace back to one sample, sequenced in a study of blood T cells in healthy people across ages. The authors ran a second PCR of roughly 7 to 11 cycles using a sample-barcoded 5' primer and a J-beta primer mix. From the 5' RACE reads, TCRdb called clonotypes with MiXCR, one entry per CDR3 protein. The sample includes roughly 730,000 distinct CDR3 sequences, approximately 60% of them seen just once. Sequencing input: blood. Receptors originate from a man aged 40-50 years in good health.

Here the CDR3 reads CASSLDPAGERKYEQYF. The CDR3 bases are TGTGCCAGCAGCTTAGATCCGGCGGGAGAACGTAAATACGAGCAGTACTTC. V is TRBV7-2 and J is TRBJ2-4; 7 nucleotides match TRBD2. The J call may be incorrect, as the DNA end agrees better with TRBJ2-7. CDR1 and CDR2 (germline): SGHTA, FQGNSA. The CDR3 is made up of 17 amino acids.

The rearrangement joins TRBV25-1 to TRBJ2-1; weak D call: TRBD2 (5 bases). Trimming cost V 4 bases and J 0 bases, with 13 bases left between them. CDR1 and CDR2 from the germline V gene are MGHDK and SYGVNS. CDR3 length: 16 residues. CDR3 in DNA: TGTGCCAGCAGTGTTCGGGGTCCAATCTCCTACAATGAGCAGTTCTTC. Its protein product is CASSVRGPISYNEQFF.

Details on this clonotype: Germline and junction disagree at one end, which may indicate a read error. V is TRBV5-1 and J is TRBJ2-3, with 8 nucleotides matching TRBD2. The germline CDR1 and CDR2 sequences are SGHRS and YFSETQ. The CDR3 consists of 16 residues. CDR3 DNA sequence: TGCGCCAGCAGCTTAGCGGGAGTTTCTAGCACAGATGCGCAGTATTTT. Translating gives CASSLAGVSSTDAQYF.

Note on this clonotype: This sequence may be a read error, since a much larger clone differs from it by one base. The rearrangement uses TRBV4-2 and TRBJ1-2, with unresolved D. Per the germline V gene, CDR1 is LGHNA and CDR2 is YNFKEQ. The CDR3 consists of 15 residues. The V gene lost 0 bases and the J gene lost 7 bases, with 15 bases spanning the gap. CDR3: CASSQDSAGIRGYTF. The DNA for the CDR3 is TGTGCCAGCAGCCAAGATAGCGCAGGTATACGTGGCTACACCTTC.

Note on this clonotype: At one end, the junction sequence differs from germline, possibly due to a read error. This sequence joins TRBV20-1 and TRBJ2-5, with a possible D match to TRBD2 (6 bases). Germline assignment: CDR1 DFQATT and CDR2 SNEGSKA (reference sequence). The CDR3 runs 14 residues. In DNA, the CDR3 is TGCAGTGCATGGGGACTCAAGGCCGTGAAGACCCGGTACTTC. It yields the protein CSAWGLKAVKTRYF.

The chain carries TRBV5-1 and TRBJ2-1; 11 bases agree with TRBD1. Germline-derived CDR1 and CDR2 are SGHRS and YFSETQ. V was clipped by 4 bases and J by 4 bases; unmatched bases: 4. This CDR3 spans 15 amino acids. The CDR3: CASSMGQGGYNEQFF. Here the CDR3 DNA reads TGCGCCAGCAGCATGGGACAGGGGGGGTACAATGAGCAGTTCTTC.

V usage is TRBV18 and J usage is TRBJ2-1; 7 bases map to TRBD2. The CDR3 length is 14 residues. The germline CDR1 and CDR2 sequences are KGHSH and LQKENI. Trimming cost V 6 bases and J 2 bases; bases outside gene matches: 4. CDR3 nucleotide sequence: TGTGCCAGCTCCATGAGCGGGACCTACAATGAGCAGTTCTTC. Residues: CASSMSGTYNEQFF.

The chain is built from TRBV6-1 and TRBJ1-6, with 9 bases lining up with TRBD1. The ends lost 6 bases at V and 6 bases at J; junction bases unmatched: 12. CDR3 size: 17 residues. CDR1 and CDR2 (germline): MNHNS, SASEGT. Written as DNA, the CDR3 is TGTGCCAGCAGGAAGCTGGGACAGGGTTCGTTTAATTCACCCCTCCACTTT. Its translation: CASRKLGQGSFNSPLHF.

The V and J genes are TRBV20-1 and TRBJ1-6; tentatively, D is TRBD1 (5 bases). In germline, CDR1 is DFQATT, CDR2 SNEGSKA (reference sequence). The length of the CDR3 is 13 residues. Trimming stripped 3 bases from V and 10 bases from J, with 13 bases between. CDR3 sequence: CSASSQGLSPLHF. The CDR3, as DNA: TGCAGTGCTAGTTCCCAGGGCTTGTCACCCCTCCACTTT.

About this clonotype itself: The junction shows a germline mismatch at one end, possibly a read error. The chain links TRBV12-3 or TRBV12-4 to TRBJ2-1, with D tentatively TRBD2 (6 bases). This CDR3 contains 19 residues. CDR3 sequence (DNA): TGTGCCAGCAGTAACCCCGTTAGGGACTGGAAGACCTCCAACAATGAGCAGTTCTTC. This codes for CASSNPVRDWKTSNNEQFF.

This CDR3 reads CSVVSGGRFVHEQYF. CDR3 in DNA: TGCAGCGTTGTTTCCGGCGGGAGGTTTGTCCACGAGCAGTACTTC. V and J are TRBV29-1 and TRBJ2-1; TRBD2 matches 8 bases. TRBJ2-7 explains the end of the DNA better; the J call may be wrong. This CDR3 has 15 residues. From germline, CDR1 is SQVTM and CDR2 ANQGSEA.

CDR3 in amino acids: CASSPTDRWNTEAFF. The DNA for the CDR3 is TGTGCCAGCAGCCCGACGGACAGGTGGAACACTGAAGCTTTCTTT. This chain joins TRBV7-9 and TRBJ1-1; 7 bases agree with TRBD1. The CDR3 covers 15 residues. Losses at the gene ends were 5 bases for V and 1 base for J; bases not matched to a gene: 7. Germline-derived CDR1 and CDR2 are SEHNR and FQNEAQ (reference sequence).

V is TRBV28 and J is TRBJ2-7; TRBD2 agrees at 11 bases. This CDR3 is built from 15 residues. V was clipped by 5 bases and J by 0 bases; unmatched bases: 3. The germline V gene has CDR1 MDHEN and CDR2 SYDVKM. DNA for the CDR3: TGTGCCAGCAGTGTCGGGACTAGCGGCTCCTACGAGCAGTACTTC. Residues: CASSVGTSGSYEQYF.

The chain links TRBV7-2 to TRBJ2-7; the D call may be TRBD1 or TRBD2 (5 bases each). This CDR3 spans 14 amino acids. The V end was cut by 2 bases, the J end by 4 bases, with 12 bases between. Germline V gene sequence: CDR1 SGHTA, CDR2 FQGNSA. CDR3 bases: TGTGCCAGCAGCTTACCTCGGGACCCGTACGAGCAGTACTTC. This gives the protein CASSLPRDPYEQYF.

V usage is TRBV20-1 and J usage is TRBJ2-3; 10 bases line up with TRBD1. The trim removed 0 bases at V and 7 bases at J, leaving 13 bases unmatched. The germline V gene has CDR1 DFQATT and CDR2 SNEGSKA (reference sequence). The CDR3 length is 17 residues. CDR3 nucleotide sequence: TGCAGTGCTAGAGAGTGGGAGACAGGGGGCATCGGAAATACGCAGTATTTT. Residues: CSAREWETGGIGNTQYF.

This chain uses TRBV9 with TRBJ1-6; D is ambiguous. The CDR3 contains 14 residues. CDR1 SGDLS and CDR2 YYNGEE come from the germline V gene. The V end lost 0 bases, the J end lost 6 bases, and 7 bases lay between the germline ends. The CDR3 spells CASSVAGVNSPLHF. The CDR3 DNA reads TGTGCCAGCAGCGTAGCTGGGGTTAATTCACCCCTCCACTTT.

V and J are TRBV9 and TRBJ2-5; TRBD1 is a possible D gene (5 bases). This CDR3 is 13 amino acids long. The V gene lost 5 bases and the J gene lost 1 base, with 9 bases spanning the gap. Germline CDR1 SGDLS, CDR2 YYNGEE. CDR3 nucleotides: TGTGCCAGCAGTGGGGCCATCCAAGAGACCCAGTACTTC. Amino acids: CASSGAIQETQYF.

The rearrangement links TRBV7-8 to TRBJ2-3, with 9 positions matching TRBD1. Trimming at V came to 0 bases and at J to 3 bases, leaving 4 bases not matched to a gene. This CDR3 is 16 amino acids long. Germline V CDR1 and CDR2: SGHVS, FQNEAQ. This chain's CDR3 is CASSLANRGLTDTQYF. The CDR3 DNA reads TGTGCCAGCAGCTTAGCCAACAGGGGGCTGACAGATACGCAGTATTTT.

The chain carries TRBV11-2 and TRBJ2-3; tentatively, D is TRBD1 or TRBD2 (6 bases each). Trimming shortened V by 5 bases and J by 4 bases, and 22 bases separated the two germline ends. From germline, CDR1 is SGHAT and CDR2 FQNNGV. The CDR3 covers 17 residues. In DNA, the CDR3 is TGTGCCAGCAGCATCGGAGGGGGACTCCACGCTGCAGATACGCAGTATTTT. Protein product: CASSIGGGLHAADTQYF.

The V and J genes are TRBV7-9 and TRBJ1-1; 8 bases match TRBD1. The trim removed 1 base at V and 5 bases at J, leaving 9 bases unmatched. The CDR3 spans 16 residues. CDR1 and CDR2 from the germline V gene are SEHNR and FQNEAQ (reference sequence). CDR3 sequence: CASSLGQGALWTEAFF. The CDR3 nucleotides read TGTGCCAGCAGCTTAGGGCAGGGGGCGCTTTGGACTGAAGCTTTCTTT.

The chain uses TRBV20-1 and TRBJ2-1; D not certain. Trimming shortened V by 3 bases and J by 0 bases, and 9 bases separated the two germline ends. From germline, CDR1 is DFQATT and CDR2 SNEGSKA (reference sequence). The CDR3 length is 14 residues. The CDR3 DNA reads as TGCAGTGCTAGGGGCAGCGTCTCCTACAATGAGCAGTTCTTC. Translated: CSARGSVSYNEQFF.

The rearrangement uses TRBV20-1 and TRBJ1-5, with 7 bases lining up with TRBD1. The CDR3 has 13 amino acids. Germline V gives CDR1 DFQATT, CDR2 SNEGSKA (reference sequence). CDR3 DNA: TGCAGGGATACAGGGGCCTGCAATCAGCCCCAGCATTTT. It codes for CRDTGACNQPQHF.

This CDR3 reads CASSKRGPDTEAFF. CDR3 nucleotide sequence: TGTGCCAGCAGTAAAAGGGGCCCAGACACTGAAGCTTTCTTT. The chain joins TRBV6-1 to TRBJ1-1; D might be TRBD1 (5 bases). This CDR3 is built from 14 residues. The V end lost 5 bases, the J end lost 3 bases, and 13 bases lay between the germline ends. Germline assignment: CDR1 MNHNS and CDR2 SASEGT.

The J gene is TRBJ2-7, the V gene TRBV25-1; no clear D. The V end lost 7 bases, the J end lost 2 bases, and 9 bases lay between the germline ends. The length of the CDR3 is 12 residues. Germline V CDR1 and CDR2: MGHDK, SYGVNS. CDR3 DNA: TGTGCCAGCACCGACACCACCTACGAGCAGTACTTC. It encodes CASTDTTYEQYF.

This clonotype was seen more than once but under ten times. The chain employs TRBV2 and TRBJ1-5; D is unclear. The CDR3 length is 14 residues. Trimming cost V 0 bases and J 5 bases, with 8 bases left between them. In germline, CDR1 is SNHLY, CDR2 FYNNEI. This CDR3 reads CASSEAFGDQPQHF. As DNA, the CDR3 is TGTGCCAGCAGTGAAGCTTTCGGGGATCAGCCCCAGCATTTT.

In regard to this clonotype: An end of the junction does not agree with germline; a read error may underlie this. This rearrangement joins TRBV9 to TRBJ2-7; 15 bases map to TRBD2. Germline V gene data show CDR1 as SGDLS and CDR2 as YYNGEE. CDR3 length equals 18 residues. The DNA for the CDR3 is TGTGCCAACAGCTTCCCCGGACTAGCGGGAGGGCCGGTTTACGAGCAGTACTTC. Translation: CANSFPGLAGGPVYEQYF.

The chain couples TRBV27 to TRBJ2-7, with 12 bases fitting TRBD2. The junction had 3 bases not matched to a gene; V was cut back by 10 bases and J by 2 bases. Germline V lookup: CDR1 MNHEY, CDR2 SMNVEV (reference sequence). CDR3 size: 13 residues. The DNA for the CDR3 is TGTGCCACCCTAGCGGGAGGGACCTACGAGCAGTACTTC. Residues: CATLAGGTYEQYF.

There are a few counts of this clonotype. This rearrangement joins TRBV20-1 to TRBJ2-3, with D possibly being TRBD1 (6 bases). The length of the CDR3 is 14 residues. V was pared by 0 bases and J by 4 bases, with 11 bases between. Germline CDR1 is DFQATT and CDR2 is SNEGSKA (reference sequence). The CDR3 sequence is CSARDRGMADTQYF. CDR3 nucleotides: TGCAGTGCTAGAGACAGGGGAATGGCAGATACGCAGTATTTT.